These 12 T cell receptor beta chains were sequenced from one sample in a study of cytomegalovirus exposure and HLA in healthy donors. Researchers ran the PCR with 60 Vbeta and 13 Jbeta primers. TCRdb keeps only in-frame clones here, not all; method: immunoSEQ multiplex PCR. The sample lists about 170,000 clones; over 80% were seen once. Sequencing was done on a sample of PBMCs. The receptors shown here come from a woman between 45 and 60 years old in good health and CMV-seropositive.

This chain uses TRBV27 with TRBJ1-6, with D tentatively TRBD1 (5 bases). This CDR3 is 13 amino acids long. From germline, CDR1 is MNHEY and CDR2 SMNVEV (reference sequence). With 8 bases removed from V and 9 bases from J, the gap between germline ends came to 14 bases. The DNA of the CDR3 is TGTGCCAGCGGGGGGTTCAAGGTTTCACCCCTCCACTTT. This translates into CASGGFKVSPLHF.

The chain employs TRBV6-1 and TRBJ1-2, with TRBD1 matching over 11 bases. Germline CDR1 reads MNHNS; CDR2 reads SASEGT. The CDR3 consists of 14 residues. Trimming took 6 bases from V and 4 from J; bases not matched to a gene: 4. CDR3 protein: CASSGDRGIYGYTF. The CDR3 nucleotides read TGTGCCAGCAGCGGGGACAGGGGGATCTATGGCTACACCTTC.

The V gene is TRBV29-1, the J gene TRBJ2-3, with 8 bases fitting TRBD2. CDR1 and CDR2 (germline): SQVTM, ANQGSEA. Losses at the gene ends were 7 bases for V and 0 bases for J; bases not matched to a gene: 6. The CDR3 has 14 amino acids. CDR3 loop: CSAGLAISTDTQYF. The DNA for the CDR3 is TGCAGCGCAGGACTAGCAATCAGCACAGATACGCAGTATTTT.

V and J are TRBV7-3 and TRBJ2-5; the match to TRBD2 covers 13 bases. Germline trimming cut 1 base from V and 0 bases from J; bases unmatched to any gene: 5. The length of the CDR3 is 18 residues. Germline lookup yields CDR1 SGHTA and CDR2 FQGTGA. CDR3 DNA: TGTGCCAGCAGCTTAATGGGGGGACTAGCGGGACACCAAGAGACCCAGTACTTC. It specifies CASSLMGGLAGHQETQYF.

For the CDR3, the DNA is TGTGCCAGCAGCGGGCGGGGACTAGCGGGAGGGCTAACCGGGGAGCTGTTTTTT. As protein: CASSGRGLAGGLTGELFF. The chain combines TRBV9 with TRBJ2-2, with TRBD2 identical over 16 bases. CDR1 and CDR2 from the germline V gene are SGDLS and YYNGEE. Losses at the gene ends were 3 bases for V and 5 bases for J; bases not matched to a gene: 7. This CDR3 region has 18 residues. Together with reference TRBV9 and TRBJ2-2, the CDR3 gives the full variable domain: DSGVTQTPKHLITATGQRVTLRCSPRSGDLSVYWYQQSLDQGLQFLIQYYNGEERAKGNILERFSAQQFPDLHSELNLSSLELGDSALYFCASSGRGLAGGLTGELFFGEGSRLTVL.

The chain uses TRBV5-4 and TRBJ2-7, with 7 bases that match TRBD2. V was pared by 4 bases and J by 0 bases, with 16 bases of the junction left unmatched. CDR1 and CDR2 (germline): SGHNT, YYREEE (reference sequence). The CDR3 consists of 18 residues. In DNA form, the CDR3 reads TGTGCCAGCAGCGCGACCCCGACAGCGGGATCGAGCTCCTACGAGCAGTACTTC. Translation: CASSATPTAGSSSYEQYF.

The rearrangement uses TRBV9 and TRBJ2-3, with 8 bases fitting TRBD2. The ends lost 0 bases at V and 1 base at J; junction bases unmatched: 13. The germline V gene has CDR1 SGDLS and CDR2 YYNGEE. The CDR3 is made up of 19 amino acids. The CDR3 spells CASSVARLAGGRGTDTQYF. The CDR3, as DNA: TGTGCCAGCAGCGTAGCCCGGCTAGCGGGTGGACGGGGCACAGATACGCAGTATTTT.

The chain uses TRBV7-2 and TRBJ2-7; the match to TRBD1 covers 9 bases. CDR3 length: 15 amino acids. In germline, CDR1 is SGHTA, CDR2 FQGNSA. Trimming took 1 base from V and 2 from J; bases not matched to a gene: 3. The CDR3 sequence is CASSLGDRAPYEQYF. CDR3 nucleotide sequence: TGTGCCAGCAGCTTAGGGGACAGGGCCCCCTACGAGCAGTACTTC.

V is TRBV5-1 and J is TRBJ2-3; 9 nucleotides align to TRBD2. There are 15 residues in the CDR3. The V and J ends lost 4 bases and 4 bases, in that order; junction bases with no gene match: 7. CDR1 and CDR2 (germline): SGHRS, YFSETQ. The CDR3 DNA reads as TGCGCCAGCAGCGCGGGAGGGGGCTGGGCAGATACGCAGTATTTT. Encoded protein: CASSAGGGWADTQYF.

The rearrangement joins TRBV6-1 to TRBJ1-2; TRBD1 agrees at 8 bases. The germline V gene has CDR1 MNHNS and CDR2 SASEGT. The CDR3 sequence is 15 residues long. V shed 4 bases, J shed 2 bases, and the junction held 6 bases outside the gene matches. CDR3 protein: CASSVNRGANYGYTF. CDR3 DNA sequence: TGTGCCAGCAGTGTCAACAGGGGGGCCAACTATGGCTACACCTTC.

The V call is TRBV5-1, the J call TRBJ1-6, with 10 bases aligning to TRBD1. V shed 4 bases and J 5 bases; nucleotides not matched to a gene: 3. Germline-derived CDR1 and CDR2 are SGHRS and YFSETQ. This CDR3 comprises 15 residues. The CDR3 loop reads CASSVDRGDNSPLHF. CDR3 coding DNA: TGCGCCAGCAGCGTGGACAGGGGGGATAATTCACCCCTCCACTTT.

The chain is built from TRBV7-2 and TRBJ2-2, with 9 bases fitting TRBD1. CDR1 and CDR2 from the germline V gene are SGHTA and FQGNSA. The V and J ends lost 4 bases and 3 bases, in that order; junction bases with no gene match: 3. The CDR3 spans 15 residues. CDR3 sequence (DNA): TGTGCCAGCAGCTCGACAGGGGGAGACACCGGGGAGCTGTTTTTT. It codes for CASSSTGGDTGELFF.